What follows describes a single T cell receptor (beta chain). As processed by the authors: Amplified reference gene primers provided the basis for estimating nucleated cell counts. Measured with immunoSEQ multiplex PCR; TCRdb has only the in-frame clones, and not every one. The V and J calls and the clone size are those of that table, but D and trimming were determined from the DNA. The sample has 200,000 to 300,000 clones; over 75% are singletons. The sample belongs to a study of blood T cell repertoires in COVID-19. Overall study: Samples of COVID-19 (acute and convalescent) were obtained from the United States, Italy and Spain. The cDNA or gDNA used as material had been derived from T cells, B-cell-depleted T cells, or PBMCs.

The CDR3 covers 13 residues. The germline CDR1 and CDR2 sequences are LNHDA and SQIVND (reference sequence). Trimming took 8 bases from V and 6 from J; bases not matched to a gene: 7. The receptor's source is a human donor in a cohort sampled during active COVID-19. The V call is TRBV19, the J call TRBJ2-5; TRBD1 matches 9 bases. Material for sequencing was peripheral blood. DNA of the CDR3: TGTGCCAGTTCGGGGACAGGGACCCAGACCCAGTACTTC. This encodes CASSGTGTQTQYF.